Sequencing of this T cell receptor (beta chain) was carried out in a study of PD-L1 blockade in urothelial cancer. Study-wide context: Beginning at some point between 2014 and 2015, patients received atezolizumab, given as 1,200 mg intravenously every 3 weeks. Males with bladder-origin urothelial cancer made up about 85% of the roughly 29 patients. Findings and caveats of the study: Survival was better when pretreatment blood TCR clonality fell below the median.

As concerns this clone: Its antigen is still unknown. Different DNA sequences within this sample yield the same CDR3.

Clones were read by immunoSEQ multiplex PCR, and TCRdb kept only the in-frame ones, dropping some. The repertoire consists of around 100,000 clones, with around 87% occurring once and the leading ten covering 2%. Documented time point: pretreatment peripheral blood. Urothelial carcinoma, locally advanced or metastatic, affected the patients. Per germline, CDR1 KGHSH and CDR2 LQKENI. CDR3 length equals 14 residues. Trimming at V came to 1 base and at J to 2 bases, leaving 0 bases not matched to a gene. The chain joins TRBV18 to TRBJ1-2; 8 bases line up with TRBD1. This sequence originates from a man in his fifties or sixties with urothelial cancer. The source was PBMCs, collected around atezolizumab (anti-PD-L1) treatment. The CDR3 DNA follows: TGTGCCAGCTCACCACGACAGGGGAACTATGGCTACACCTTC. It specifies CASSPRQGNYGYTF.